A selection of T cell receptor beta chains follows, all from one sample in a study of T cell responses to AZD1222 COVID-19 vaccine. TCRdb keeps only in-frame clones here, not all; method: immunoSEQ multiplex PCR. This repertoire shows approximately 110,000 clones, 80% to 85% found once; its top ten account for about 9.7%. Sequenced material: peripheral blood, taken on day 0 of AZD1222 vaccination. All receptors come from an adult in good health. Both conserved end residues are part of each CDR3. The D gene is left open where the match is weak. Clone sizes are given selectively: once, few, many, or a class where the clone is expanded.

>TRBJ1-1|TRBV27|.|TRBD1
TGTGCCAGCAGTCCTCGACAGGGAAGGGAGAACACTGAAGCTTTCTTT
CASSPRQGRENTEAFF
>TRBJ2-1|TRBV7-2|.|.
TGTGCCAGCAGCTTAGGTGGGGGGTCGAATGAGCAGTTCTTC
CASSLGGGSNEQFF
>TRBJ1-3|TRBV10-3|.|.
TGTGCCATCAGTGGAGGGGGTACTGGAAACACCATATATTTT
CAISGGGTGNTIYF
>TRBJ1-2|TRBV30|.|.
TGTGCCTGGAGTCCAGGACCTGGGGACTACACCTTC
CAWSPGPGDYTF
>TRBJ1-3|TRBV16|.|.
TGTGCCAGCAGCCAAGCGGGAACCTCTGGAAACACCATATATTTT
CASSQAGTSGNTIYF
>TRBJ1-5|TRBV19|.|.
TGTGCCAGTAGTATTTGGGAGACCAATAGCAATCAGCCCCAGCATTTT
CASSIWETNSNQPQHF
>TRBJ2-3|TRBV9|.|.
TGTGCCAGCAGCGTAGGCCAATGGGGGGCCACAGATACGCAGTATTTT
CASSVGQWGATDTQYF
>TRBJ1-5|TRBV4-1|.|.
TGCGCCAGCAGCCAAGGGTTGGGGCAGCCCCAGCATTTT
CASSQGLGQPQHF
>TRBJ2-2|TRBV4-1|.|.
TGCGCCAGCAGCCAGGTCGTATTTTCCGGGGAGCTGTTTTTT
CASSQVVFSGELFF
>TRBJ1-6|TRBV28|.|TRBD1
TGTGCCAGCAGTCATACGAGGACAGGGAGCTCCTATAATTCACCCCTCCACTTT
CASSHTRTGSSYNSPLHF
>TRBJ2-2|TRBV28|few|.
TGTGCCACCACCTCTAGCTTTCGGAACACCGGGGAGCTGTTTTTT
CATTSSFRNTGELFF
>TRBJ1-3|TRBV28|.|.
TGTGCCAGCGGCGCTAACACCATATATTTT
CASGANTIYF
>TRBJ2-7|TRBV24-1|.|.
TGTGCCACCAGTGATCCCCACAACGAGCAGTACTTC
CATSDPHNEQYF
>TRBJ2-4|TRBV6-1|.|TRBD2
TGTGCCAGCAGTGAGTCCCAGGGAGGGATAGCCAAAAACATTCAGTACTTC
CASSESQGGIAKNIQYF
>TRBJ1-2|TRBV14|.|TRBD1
TGTGCCAGCAGCCCGGGACAGCGCTATGGCTACACCTTC
CASSPGQRYGYTF
>TRBJ2-5|TRBV5-1|.|.
TGCGCCAGCAGCTTGGAGACAGGCTTAGGGGAGACCCAGTACTTC
CASSLETGLGETQYF
>TRBJ2-4|TRBV3-1/TRBV3-2|.|.
TGTGCCAGCAGCCAAGAAGCACGCATTCAGTACTTC
CASSQEARIQYF
>TRBJ1-1|TRBV5-1|.|.
TGCGCCAGCAGCTCTTCAACAGCTCGGGCTGAAGCTTTCTTT
CASSSSTARAEAFF